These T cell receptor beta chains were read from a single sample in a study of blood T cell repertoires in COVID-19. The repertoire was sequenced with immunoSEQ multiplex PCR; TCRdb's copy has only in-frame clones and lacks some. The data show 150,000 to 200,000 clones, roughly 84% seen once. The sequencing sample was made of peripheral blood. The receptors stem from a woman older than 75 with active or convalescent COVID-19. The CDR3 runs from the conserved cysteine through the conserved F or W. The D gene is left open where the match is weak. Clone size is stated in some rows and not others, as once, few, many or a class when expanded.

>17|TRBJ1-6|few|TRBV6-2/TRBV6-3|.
TGTGCCAGCAGTTACGACTACAGGGAAATGGAAAATTCACCCCTCCACTTT
CASSYDYREMENSPLHF
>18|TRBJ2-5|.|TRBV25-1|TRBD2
TGTGCCAGCAGTGAATACGCGGGACTAGCGGATCCTCAAGAGACCCAGTACTTC
CASSEYAGLADPQETQYF
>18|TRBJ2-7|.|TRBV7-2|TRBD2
TGTGCCAGCAGCATTAGTACGGCGGGGCCCGGGGGGTCCTACGAGCAGTACTTC
CASSISTAGPGGSYEQYF
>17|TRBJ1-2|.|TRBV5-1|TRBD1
TGCGCCAGCAGCTTGTTCCCGGGACAGGGGGCTGTGGATGGCTACACCTTC
CASSLFPGQGAVDGYTF
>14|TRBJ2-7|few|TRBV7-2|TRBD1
TGTGCCAGCAGCCTCAAAACAGGGGACTACGAGCAGTACTTC
CASSLKTGDYEQYF
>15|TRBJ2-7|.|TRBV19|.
TGTGCCAGTAGTCTCCTGGCGGGGATCTCCTACGAGCAGTACTTC
CASSLLAGISYEQYF
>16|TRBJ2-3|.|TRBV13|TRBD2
TGTGCCAGCAGCCGACTAGCGGGGGGGCGAACAGATACGCAGTATTTT
CASSRLAGGRTDTQYF
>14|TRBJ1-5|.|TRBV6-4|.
TGTGCCAGCAGTGCCACCGGAGGCAATCAGCCCCAGCATTTT
CASSATGGNQPQHF
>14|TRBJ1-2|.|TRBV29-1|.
TGCAGCGTTGTAGCAGAGGACTCTAACTATGGCTACACCTTC
CSVVAEDSNYGYTF
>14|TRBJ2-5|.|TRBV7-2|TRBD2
TGTGCCAGCAGCCTACAGACTAGCTCAGAGACCCAGTACTTC
CASSLQTSSETQYF
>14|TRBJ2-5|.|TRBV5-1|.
TGCGCCAGCAGCTTGGAACAGATCACAGAGACCCAGTACTTC
CASSLEQITETQYF
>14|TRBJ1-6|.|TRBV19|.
TGTGCCAGTAGTACCACCTGGACAGACTCACCCCTCCACTTT
CASSTTWTDSPLHF
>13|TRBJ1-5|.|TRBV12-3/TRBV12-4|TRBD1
TGTGCCAGCAGGATAACAGGGGGCCAGCCCCAGCATTTT
CASRITGGQPQHF
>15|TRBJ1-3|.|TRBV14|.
TGTGCCAGCAGCCAAGACAGGGCGAACGGAAACACCATATATTTT
CASSQDRANGNTIYF
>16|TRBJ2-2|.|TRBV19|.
TGTGCCAGTAGTATATCTGGACAGCTAAACACCGGGGAGCTGTTTTTT
CASSISGQLNTGELFF
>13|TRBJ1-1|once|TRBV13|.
TGTGCCAGCAGCTTTAGGGGGAACACTGAAGCTTTCTTT
CASSFRGNTEAFF
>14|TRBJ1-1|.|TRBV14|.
TGTGCCAGCAGCCATTCAGGGTTGAACACTGAAGCTTTCTTT
CASSHSGLNTEAFF